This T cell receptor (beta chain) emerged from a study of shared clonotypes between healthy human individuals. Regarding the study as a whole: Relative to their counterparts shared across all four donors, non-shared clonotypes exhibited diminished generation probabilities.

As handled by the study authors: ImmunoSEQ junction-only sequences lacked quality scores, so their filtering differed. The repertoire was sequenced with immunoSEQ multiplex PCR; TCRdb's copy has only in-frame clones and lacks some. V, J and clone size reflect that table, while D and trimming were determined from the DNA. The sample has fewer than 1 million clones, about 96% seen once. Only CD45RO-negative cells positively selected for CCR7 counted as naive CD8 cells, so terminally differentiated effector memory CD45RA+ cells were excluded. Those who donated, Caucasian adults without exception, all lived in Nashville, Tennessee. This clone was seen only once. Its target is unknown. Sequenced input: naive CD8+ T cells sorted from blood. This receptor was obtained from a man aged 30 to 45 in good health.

CDR3 in amino acids: CASSFRDGAYEQYF. CDR3 coding DNA: TGTGCCAGTAGCTTCCGGGACGGCGCCTACGAGCAGTACTTC. This chain connects TRBV19 to TRBJ2-7; D could derive from TRBD1 or TRBD2 (5 bases each). Trimming stripped 6 bases from V and 2 bases from J, with 14 bases between. Germline values: CDR1 LNHDA, CDR2 SQIVND (reference sequence). The CDR3 length is 14 residues. Using reference TRBV19 and TRBJ2-7 for the parts outside the CDR3, the full variable domain is DGGITQSPKYLFRKEGQNVTLSCEQNLNHDAMYWYRQDPGQGLRLIYYSQIVNDFQKGDIAEGYSVSREKKESFPLTVTSAQKNPTAFYLCASSFRDGAYEQYFGPGTRLTVT.